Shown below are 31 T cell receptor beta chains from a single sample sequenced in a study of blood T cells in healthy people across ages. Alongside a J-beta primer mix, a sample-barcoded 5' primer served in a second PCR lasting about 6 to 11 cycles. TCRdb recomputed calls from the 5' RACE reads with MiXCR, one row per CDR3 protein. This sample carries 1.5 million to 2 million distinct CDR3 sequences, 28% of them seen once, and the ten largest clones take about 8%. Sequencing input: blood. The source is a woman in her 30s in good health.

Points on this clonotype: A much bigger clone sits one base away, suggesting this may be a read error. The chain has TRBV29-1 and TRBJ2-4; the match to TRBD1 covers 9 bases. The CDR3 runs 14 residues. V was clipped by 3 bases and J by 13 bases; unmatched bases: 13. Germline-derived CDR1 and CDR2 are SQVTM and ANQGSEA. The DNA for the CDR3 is TGCAGCGTTGAGATACTGGACAGGGGAAATGAGCAGTACTTC. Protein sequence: CSVEILDRGNEQYF.

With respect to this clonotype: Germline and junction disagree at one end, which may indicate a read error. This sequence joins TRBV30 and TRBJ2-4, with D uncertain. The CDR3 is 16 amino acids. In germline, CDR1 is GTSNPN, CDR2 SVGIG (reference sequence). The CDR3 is CTWSPYRPVAKNIQYF. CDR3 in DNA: TGTACCTGGAGTCCCTATCGGCCCGTAGCCAAAAACATTCAGTACTTC.

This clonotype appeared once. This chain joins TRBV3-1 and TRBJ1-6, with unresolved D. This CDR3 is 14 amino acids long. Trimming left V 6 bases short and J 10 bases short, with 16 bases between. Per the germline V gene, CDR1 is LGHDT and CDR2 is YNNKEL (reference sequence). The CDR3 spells CASSRAGPDSPLHF. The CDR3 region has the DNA TGTGCCAGCAGTAGAGCTGGTCCGGACTCACCCCTCCACTTT.

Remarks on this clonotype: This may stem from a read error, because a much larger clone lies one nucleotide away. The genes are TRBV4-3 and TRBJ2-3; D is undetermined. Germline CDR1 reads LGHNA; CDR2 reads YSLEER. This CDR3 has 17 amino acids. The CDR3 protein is CACSQDRVRAGGDTQYF. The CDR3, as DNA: TGCGCCTGCAGCCAAGATCGAGTCCGTGCTGGTGGCGATACGCAGTATTTT.

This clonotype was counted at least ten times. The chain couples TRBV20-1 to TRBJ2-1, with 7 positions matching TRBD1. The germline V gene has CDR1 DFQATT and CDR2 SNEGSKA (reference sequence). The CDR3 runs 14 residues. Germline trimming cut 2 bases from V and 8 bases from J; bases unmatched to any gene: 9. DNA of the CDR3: TGCAGTGCTAGAATGACAGGGAGTGGGGATGAGCAGTTCTTC. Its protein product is CSARMTGSGDEQFF.

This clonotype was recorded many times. CDR3 protein: CATRTGTLGEQYF. In DNA, the CDR3 is TGTGCCACAAGGACAGGAACACTCGGCGAGCAGTACTTC. This rearrangement joins TRBV28 to TRBJ2-4; TRBD1 agrees at 7 bases. The J call is uncertain, as TRBJ2-7 better fits the DNA end. Per the germline V gene, CDR1 is MDHEN and CDR2 is SYDVKM. The CDR3 loop spans 13 amino acids.

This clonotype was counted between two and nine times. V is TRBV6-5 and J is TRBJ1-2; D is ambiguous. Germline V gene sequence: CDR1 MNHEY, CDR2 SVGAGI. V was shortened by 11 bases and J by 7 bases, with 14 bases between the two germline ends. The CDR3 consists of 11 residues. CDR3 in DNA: TGTGCCTCCCCGTCCTCTCTTGGCTACACCTTC. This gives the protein CASPSSLGYTF.

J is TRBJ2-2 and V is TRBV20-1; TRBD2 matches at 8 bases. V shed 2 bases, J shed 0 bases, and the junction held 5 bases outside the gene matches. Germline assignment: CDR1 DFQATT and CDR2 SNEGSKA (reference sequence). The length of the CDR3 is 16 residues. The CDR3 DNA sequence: TGCAGTGCTAGATCCGCGGGGGGACCGAACACCGGGGAGCTGTTTTTT. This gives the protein CSARSAGGPNTGELFF.

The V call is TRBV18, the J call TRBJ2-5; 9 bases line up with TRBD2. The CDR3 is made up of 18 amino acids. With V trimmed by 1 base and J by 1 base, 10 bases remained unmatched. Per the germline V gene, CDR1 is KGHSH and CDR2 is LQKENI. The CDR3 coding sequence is TGTGCCAGCTCACCACGTCTTAGCGGGGGTACTACCCAAGAGACCCAGTACTTC. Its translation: CASSPRLSGGTTQETQYF.

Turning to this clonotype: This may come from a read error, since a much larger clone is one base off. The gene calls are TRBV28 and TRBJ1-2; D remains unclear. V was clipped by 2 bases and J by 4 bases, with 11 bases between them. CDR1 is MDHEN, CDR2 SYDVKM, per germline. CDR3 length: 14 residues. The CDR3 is CASSLNSRSYGYTF. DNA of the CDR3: TGTGCCAGCAGTTTAAACAGCAGGTCCTATGGCTACACCTTC.

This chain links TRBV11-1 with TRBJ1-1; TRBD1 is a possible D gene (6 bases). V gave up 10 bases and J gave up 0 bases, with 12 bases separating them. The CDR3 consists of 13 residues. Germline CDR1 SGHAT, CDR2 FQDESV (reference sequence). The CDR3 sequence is CANTRTVNTEAFF. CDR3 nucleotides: TGTGCCAACACGCGGACAGTGAACACTGAAGCTTTCTTT.

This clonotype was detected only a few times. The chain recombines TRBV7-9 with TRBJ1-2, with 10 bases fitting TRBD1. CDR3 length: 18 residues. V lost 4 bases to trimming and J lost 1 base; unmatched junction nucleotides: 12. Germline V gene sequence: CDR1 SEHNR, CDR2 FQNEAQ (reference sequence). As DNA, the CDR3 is TGTGCCAGCAGCTCGACGACGGCGGACAGGGGGATTAACTATGGCTACACCTTC. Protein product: CASSSTTADRGINYGYTF.

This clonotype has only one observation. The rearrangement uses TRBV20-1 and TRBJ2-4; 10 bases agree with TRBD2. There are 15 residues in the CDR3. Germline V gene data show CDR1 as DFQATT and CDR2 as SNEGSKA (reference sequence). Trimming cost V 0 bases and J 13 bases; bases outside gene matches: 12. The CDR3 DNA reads TGCAGTGCTAGAGAGGCAGCTAGCGGGAGCTACGGGCAGTACTTC. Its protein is CSAREAASGSYGQYF.

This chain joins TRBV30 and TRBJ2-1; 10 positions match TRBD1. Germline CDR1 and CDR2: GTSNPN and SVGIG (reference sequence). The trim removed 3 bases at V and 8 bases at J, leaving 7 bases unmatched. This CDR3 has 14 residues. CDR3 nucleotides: TGTGCCTGGAGCCCCGGGACAGGGGCCGATGAGCAGTTCTTC. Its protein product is CAWSPGTGADEQFF.

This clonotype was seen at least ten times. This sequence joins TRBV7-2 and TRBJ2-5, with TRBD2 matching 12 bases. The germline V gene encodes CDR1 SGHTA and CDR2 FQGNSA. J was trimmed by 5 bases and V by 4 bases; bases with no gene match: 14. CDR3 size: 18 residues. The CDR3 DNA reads TGTGCCAGCAGCTCGGGGCGACTAGCGGGGGCGAGAGGGGAGACCCAGTACTTC. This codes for CASSSGRLAGARGETQYF.

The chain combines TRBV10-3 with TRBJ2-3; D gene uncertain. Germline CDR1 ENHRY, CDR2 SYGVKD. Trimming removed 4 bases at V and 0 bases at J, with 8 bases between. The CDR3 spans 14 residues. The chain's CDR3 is CAISGAASTDTQYF. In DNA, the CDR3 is TGTGCCATCAGTGGGGCGGCTAGCACAGATACGCAGTATTTT.

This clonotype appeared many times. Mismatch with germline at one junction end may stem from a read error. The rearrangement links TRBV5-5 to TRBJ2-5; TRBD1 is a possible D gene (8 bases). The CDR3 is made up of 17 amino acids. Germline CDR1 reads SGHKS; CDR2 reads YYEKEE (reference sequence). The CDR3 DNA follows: TGTGCCGGCAGCCCGGGCGACAGGGGAGGGCACAAAGAGACCCAGTACTTC. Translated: CAGSPGDRGGHKETQYF.

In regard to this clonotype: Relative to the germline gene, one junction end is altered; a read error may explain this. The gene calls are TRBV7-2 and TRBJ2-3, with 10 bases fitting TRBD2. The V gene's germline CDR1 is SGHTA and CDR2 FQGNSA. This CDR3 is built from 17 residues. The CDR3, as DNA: TGTGCCAGCAGTTTAGCGGGAGGCCGTGGAAAAACAGATACGCAGTATTTT. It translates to CASSLAGGRGKTDTQYF.

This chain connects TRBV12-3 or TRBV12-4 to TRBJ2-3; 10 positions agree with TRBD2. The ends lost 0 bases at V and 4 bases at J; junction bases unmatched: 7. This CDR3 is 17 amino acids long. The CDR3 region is CASSLAGASGGADTQYF. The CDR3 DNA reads TGTGCCAGCAGTTTAGCGGGGGCTAGCGGGGGCGCAGATACGCAGTATTTT.

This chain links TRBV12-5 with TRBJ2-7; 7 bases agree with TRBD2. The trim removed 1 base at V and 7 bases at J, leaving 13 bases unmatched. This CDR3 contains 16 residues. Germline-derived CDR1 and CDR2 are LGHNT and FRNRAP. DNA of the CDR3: TGTGCTAGTGGTTTGGGAGGGAGGGGAGGGCCGAATGAGCAGTACTTC. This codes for CASGLGGRGGPNEQYF.

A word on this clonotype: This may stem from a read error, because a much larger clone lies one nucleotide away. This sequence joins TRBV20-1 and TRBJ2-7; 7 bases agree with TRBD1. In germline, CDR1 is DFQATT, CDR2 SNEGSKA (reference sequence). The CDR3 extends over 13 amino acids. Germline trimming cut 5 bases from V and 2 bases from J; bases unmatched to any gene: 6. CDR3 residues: CSAAPGQPYEQYF. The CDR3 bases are TGCAGTGCTGCACCGGGACAGCCCTACGAGCAGTACTTC.

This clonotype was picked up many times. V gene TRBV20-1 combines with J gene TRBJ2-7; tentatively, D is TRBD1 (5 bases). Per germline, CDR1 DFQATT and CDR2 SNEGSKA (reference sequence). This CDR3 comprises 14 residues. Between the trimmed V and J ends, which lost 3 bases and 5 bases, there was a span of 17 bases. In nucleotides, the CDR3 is TGCAGTGCTAGCTCTGCAGGGATCCAGAACGAGCAGTACTTC. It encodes CSASSAGIQNEQYF.

CDR3 coding DNA: TGCAGTGCTAGAACCGGGACTAGCGCCATCCTGCAGTATTTT. Its protein product is CSARTGTSAILQYF. This chain links TRBV20-1 with TRBJ2-3, with 10 bases lining up with TRBD2. J was trimmed by 11 bases and V by 2 bases; bases with no gene match: 10. Germline CDR1 DFQATT, CDR2 SNEGSKA (reference sequence). This CDR3 region has 14 residues.

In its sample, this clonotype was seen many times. In DNA form, the CDR3 reads TGCAGTGCTAGAAGCAATGAGCAGTTCTTC. Encoded protein: CSARSNEQFF. The V gene is TRBV20-1, the J gene TRBJ2-1; D is unclear. Deletions cut 2 bases from V and 6 bases from J, with 2 bases between. This CDR3 has 10 residues. Per the germline V gene, CDR1 is DFQATT and CDR2 is SNEGSKA (reference sequence).

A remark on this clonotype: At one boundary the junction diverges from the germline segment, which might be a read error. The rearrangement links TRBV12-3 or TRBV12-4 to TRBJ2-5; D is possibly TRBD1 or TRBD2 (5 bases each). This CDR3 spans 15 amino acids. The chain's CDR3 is CASSPDLGVVEIQYF. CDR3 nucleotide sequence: TGTGCCAGCAGCCCGGACCTGGGGGTAGTAGAGATCCAGTACTTC.

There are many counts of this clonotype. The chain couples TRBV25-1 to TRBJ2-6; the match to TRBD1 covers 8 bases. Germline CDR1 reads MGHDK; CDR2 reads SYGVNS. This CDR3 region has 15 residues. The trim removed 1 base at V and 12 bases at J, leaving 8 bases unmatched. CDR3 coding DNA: TGTGCCAGCAGTGAATCGGGACAGGTCCCCCCCGTCCTGACTTTC. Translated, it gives CASSESGQVPPVLTF.

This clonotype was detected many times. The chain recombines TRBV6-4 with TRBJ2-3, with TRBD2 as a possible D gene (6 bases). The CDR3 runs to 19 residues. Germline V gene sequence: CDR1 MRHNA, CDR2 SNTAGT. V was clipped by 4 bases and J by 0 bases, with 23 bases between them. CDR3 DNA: TGTGCCAGCAGTGGAGGTCTCCGGGGCTACGGGACTAGCACAGATACGCAGTATTTT. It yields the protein CASSGGLRGYGTSTDTQYF.

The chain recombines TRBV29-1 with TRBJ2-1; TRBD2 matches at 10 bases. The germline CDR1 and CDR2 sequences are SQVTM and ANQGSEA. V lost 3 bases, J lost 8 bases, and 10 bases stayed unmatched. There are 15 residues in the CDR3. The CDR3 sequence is CSVDIAGGSYDEQFF. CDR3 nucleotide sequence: TGCAGCGTTGATATAGCGGGAGGATCATACGATGAGCAGTTCTTC.

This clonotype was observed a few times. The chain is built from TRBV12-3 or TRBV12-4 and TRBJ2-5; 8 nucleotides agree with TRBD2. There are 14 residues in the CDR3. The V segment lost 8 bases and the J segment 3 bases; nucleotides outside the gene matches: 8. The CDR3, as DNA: TGTGCCAGCCGAACAGGGACTAGAAAAGAGACCCAGTACTTC. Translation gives CASRTGTRKETQYF.

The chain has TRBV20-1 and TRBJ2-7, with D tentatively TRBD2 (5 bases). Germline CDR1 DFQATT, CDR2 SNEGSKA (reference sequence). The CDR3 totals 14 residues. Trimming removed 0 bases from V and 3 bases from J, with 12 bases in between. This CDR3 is CSARDGNGNYEQYF. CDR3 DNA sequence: TGCAGTGCTAGAGATGGGAACGGGAACTACGAGCAGTACTTC.

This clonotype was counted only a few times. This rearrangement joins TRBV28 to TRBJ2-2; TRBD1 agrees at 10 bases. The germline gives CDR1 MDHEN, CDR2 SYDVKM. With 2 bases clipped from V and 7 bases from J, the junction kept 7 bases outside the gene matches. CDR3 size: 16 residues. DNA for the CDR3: TGTGCCAGCAGTTTAGCGGGACAGGGGCGAAACGGGGAGCTGTTTTTT. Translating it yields CASSLAGQGRNGELFF. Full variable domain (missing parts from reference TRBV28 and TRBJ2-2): DVKVTQSSRYLVKRTGEKVFLECVQDMDHENMFWYRQDPGLGLRLIYFSYDVKMKEKGDIPEGYSVSREKKERFSLILESASTNQTSMYLCASSLAGQGRNGELFFGEGSRLTVL.